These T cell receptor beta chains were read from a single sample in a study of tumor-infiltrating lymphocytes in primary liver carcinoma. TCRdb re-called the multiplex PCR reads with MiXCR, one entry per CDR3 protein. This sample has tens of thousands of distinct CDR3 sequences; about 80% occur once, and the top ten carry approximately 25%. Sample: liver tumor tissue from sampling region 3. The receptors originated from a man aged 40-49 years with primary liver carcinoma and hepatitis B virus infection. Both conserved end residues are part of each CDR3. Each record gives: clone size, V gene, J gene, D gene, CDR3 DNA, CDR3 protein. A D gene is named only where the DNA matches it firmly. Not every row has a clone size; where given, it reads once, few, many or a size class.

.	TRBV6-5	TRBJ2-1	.	TGTGCCAGCAGATACTCGCGGGGAGGTGGCTCCTACAATGAGCAGTTCTTC	CASRYSRGGGSYNEQFF
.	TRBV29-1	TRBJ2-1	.	TGCAGCGTGAGGCCTCCTTCCAACTCCTACAATGAGAAGTTCTTC	CSVRPPSNSYNEKFF
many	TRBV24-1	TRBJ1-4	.	TGTGCCACCAGTGATTGGCCCTGGGATACAACTAATGAAAAACTGTTTTTT	CATSDWPWDTTNEKLFF
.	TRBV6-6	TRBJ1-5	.	TGTGCCAGCAGTTACCGAATAGAGTACAGGAATCAGCCCCAGCATTTT	CASSYRIEYRNQPQHF
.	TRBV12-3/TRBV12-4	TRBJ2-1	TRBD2	TGTGCCAGCAGTCTAAAGGCTAGCGGGAACTCCTACAATGAGCAGTTCTTC	CASSLKASGNSYNEQFF
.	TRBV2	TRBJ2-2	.	TGTTCCAGCACCCCCCCAAACACCGGGGAGCTGTTTTTT	CSSTPPNTGELFF
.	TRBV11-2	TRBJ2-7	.	TGTGACACCAGCCTATCTGTAGGAATATCCTACGAGCAGTACTTC	CDTSLSVGISYEQYF
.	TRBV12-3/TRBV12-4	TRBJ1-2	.	TGTGCCTGCAGTTTAAGGGTCAGGCCCCTCTATGGCTACACCTTC	CACSLRVRPLYGYTF
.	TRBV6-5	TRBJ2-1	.	TGTGCCAGCAGTCCTACTAGTGGGAGAAATGACAGTGAGCAGTTCTTC	CASSPTSGRNDSEQFF
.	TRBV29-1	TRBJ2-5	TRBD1	TGCGGCGTTGATGGGACAGGGGCCCAGGAGGCCCAGTACTTC	CGVDGTGAQEAQYF
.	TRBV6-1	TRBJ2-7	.	TGTGTGAGCAGCGAAGGCCAGGCAGGCCCCTCCTACGAGCAGTACTTC	CVSSEGQAGPSYEQYF
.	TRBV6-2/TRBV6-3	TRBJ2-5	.	TGTGCCAGCAGTCGTGGGAATAGAATCGAGACCCAATACTTC	CASSRGNRIETQYF
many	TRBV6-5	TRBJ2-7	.	TGTGCCAGCAGTAAGAATGGGGGGCAAGCTTCCTACGAGCAGTACTTC	CASSKNGGQASYEQYF
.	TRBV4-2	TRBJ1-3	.	TGTGCCAGCAGCCAAGAGGACAGAGCTGGAAACATCGTATATTTT	CASSQEDRAGNIVYF
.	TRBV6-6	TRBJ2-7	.	TGTGCCAGCAGTTATCAGCGGGACAGCCCCTACGAGCAGTACTTC	CASSYQRDSPYEQYF
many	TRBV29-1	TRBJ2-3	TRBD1	TGCAGCGTTGAAGAGACAGGGACAGATACGCAGTATTTT	CSVEETGTDTQYF